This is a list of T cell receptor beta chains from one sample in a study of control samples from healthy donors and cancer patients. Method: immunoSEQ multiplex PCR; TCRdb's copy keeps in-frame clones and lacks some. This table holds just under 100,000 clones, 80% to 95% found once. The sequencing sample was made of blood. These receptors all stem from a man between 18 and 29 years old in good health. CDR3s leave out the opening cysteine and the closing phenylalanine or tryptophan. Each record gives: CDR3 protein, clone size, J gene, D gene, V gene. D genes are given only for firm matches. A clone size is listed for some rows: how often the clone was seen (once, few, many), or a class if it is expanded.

AWSDYTEAF,NA,TRBJ1-1,NA,TRBV30
AWRAGGPNEQF,NA,TRBJ2-1,TRBD2,TRBV30
ASSSGLAAYNEQF,NA,TRBJ2-1,TRBD2,TRBV27
ASSFWGSGEQF,NA,TRBJ2-1,NA,TRBV7-9
ASSLLTGAEAF,NA,TRBJ1-1,TRBD1,TRBV5-1
ASSLDGSSYEQY,NA,TRBJ2-7,NA,TRBV6-5
ASSRRTGEGGYT,once,TRBJ1-2,TRBD1,TRBV27
AWTAAYGYT,NA,TRBJ1-2,NA,TRBV30
ASSIGRYGYT,NA,TRBJ1-2,NA,TRBV19
AISDMFGRNSPLH,NA,TRBJ1-6,NA,TRBV10-3
ASSPQTGGFEKLF,NA,TRBJ1-4,TRBD1,TRBV3-1/TRBV3-2
ASSQEGAGQDVAF,NA,TRBJ1-1,NA,TRBV3-1/TRBV3-2
ASNRQAGYGYT,NA,TRBJ1-2,NA,TRBV10-2
ASSSPAGPNQPQH,NA,TRBJ1-5,NA,TRBV6-2/TRBV6-3
ASAGSPDRELF,NA,TRBJ2-2,NA,TRBV27
ASSLTTGHYGYT,NA,TRBJ1-2,NA,TRBV7-9
ASSRDGHGAYNEQF,NA,TRBJ2-1,NA,TRBV7-9
ASSRVTNPGDTQY,NA,TRBJ2-3,NA,TRBV18
AWDTSGQPQH,NA,TRBJ1-5,NA,TRBV30
ASSQDLGRASGYT,NA,TRBJ1-2,NA,TRBV4-3
ASSSVRGFNYGYT,once,TRBJ1-2,NA,TRBV5-1
ASSEIWGTEQY,NA,TRBJ2-7,NA,TRBV6-1
ASRGTENTEAF,NA,TRBJ1-1,TRBD1,TRBV10-1
ATTPGLAGRNTGELF,NA,TRBJ2-2,TRBD2,TRBV5-1
ASSPEGGYTNEKLF,NA,TRBJ1-4,NA,TRBV5-6
AWEGPKTYIQGLRGTEAF,NA,TRBJ1-1,NA,TRBV30
ASSVAEDNEQF,NA,TRBJ2-1,NA,TRBV9
ASSFGLAGRETQY,NA,TRBJ2-5,TRBD2,TRBV27
ASSRTGPNGYT,once,TRBJ1-2,NA,TRBV2
ASSPSGGVSGANVLT,NA,TRBJ2-6,NA,TRBV7-9
ASSYSRGNQPQH,NA,TRBJ1-5,NA,TRBV6-5
ASRRPRTDTQY,NA,TRBJ2-3,NA,TRBV5-6
ASNMGFGGTYGYT,NA,TRBJ1-2,NA,TRBV2
ASSIWAGANVLT,NA,TRBJ2-6,NA,TRBV19
ASSIYLTGNTEAF,NA,TRBJ1-1,NA,TRBV19
ASSPTGGGSYEQY,few,TRBJ2-7,NA,TRBV7-6
ASSYKSGISGNTIY,NA,TRBJ1-3,NA,TRBV6-5
ASSPTGSGTEAF,NA,TRBJ1-1,TRBD1,TRBV27
AISTTGNGQPQH,once,TRBJ1-5,NA,TRBV10-3
ASSHYTGELF,NA,TRBJ2-2,NA,TRBV7-2
ASSLTGGGTSTDTQY,NA,TRBJ2-3,NA,TRBV7-3
ASSPGASGRYEQY,NA,TRBJ2-7,TRBD2,TRBV5-1
ASSRRQGAGTEAF,NA,TRBJ1-1,TRBD1,TRBV6-2/TRBV6-3
ASSPRTSGVSSYNEQF,NA,TRBJ2-1,TRBD2,TRBV7-9
ASSLSGSTDTQY,NA,TRBJ2-3,NA,TRBV5-1
ASSSGEGHMFF,NA,TRBJ1-1,NA,TRBV19
AISPASGGFEETQY,NA,TRBJ2-5,TRBD1,TRBV10-3